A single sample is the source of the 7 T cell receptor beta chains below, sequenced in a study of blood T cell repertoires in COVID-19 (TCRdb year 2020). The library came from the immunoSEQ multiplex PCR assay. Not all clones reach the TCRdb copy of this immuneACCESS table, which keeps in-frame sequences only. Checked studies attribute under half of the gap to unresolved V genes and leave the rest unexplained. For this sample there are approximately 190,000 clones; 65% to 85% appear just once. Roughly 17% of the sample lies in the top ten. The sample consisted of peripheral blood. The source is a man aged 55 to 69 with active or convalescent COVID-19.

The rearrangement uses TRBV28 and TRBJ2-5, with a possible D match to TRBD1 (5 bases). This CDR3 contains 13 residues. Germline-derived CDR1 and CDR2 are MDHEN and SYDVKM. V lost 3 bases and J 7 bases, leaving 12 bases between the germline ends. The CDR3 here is CASSLDIPGTQYF. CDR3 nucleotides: TGTGCCAGCAGTTTGGACATCCCCGGGACCCAGTACTTC.

DNA for the CDR3: TGTGCCAGCAGTTTAGGCCGGAGCGGGACAGGGCCCTTAGCCAAAAACATTCAGTACTTC. Its translation: CASSLGRSGTGPLAKNIQYF. The chain employs TRBV28 and TRBJ2-4; 9 bases are shared with TRBD1. Germline V gives CDR1 MDHEN, CDR2 SYDVKM. The CDR3 covers 20 residues. Trimming cost V 2 bases and J 0 bases; bases outside gene matches: 14. Full variable domain (missing parts from reference TRBV28 and TRBJ2-4): DVKVTQSSRYLVKRTGEKVFLECVQDMDHENMFWYRQDPGLGLRLIYFSYDVKMKEKGDIPEGYSVSREKKERFSLILESASTNQTSMYLCASSLGRSGTGPLAKNIQYFGAGTRLSVL.

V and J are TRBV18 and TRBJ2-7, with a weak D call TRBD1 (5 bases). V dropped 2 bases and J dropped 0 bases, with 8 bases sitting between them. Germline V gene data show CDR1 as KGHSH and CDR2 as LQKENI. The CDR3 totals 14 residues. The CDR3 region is CASSPSRDSYEQYF. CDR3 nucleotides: TGTGCCAGCTCACCATCCAGGGACTCCTACGAGCAGTACTTC.

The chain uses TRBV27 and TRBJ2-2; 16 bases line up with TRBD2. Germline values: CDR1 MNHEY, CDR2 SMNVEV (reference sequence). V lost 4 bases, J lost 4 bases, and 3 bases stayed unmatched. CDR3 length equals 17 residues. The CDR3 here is CASSSGLAGGPTGELFF. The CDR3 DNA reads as TGTGCCAGCAGTTCGGGACTAGCGGGAGGGCCCACCGGGGAGCTGTTTTTT.

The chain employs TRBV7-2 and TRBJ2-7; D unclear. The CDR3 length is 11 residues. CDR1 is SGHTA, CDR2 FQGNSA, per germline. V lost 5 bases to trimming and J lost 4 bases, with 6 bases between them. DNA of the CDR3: TGTGCCAGCAGCATCGAGTACGAGCAGTACTTC. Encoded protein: CASSIEYEQYF.

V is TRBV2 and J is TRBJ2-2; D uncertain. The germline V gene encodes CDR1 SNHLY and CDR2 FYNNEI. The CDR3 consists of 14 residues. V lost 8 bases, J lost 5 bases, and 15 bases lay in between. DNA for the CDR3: TGTGCCAGCGTCGGATATAGCTCTACCGGGGAGCTGTTTTTT. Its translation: CASVGYSSTGELFF.

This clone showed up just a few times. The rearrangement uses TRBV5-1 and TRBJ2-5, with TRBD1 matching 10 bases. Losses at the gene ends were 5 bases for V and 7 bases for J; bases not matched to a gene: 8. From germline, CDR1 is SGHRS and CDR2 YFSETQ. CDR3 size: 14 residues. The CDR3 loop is CASRAGQGSGTQYF. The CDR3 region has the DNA TGCGCCAGCAGAGCGGGACAGGGGTCGGGGACCCAGTACTTC. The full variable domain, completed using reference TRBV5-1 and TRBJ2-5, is KAGVTQTPRYLIKTRGQQVTLSCSPISGHRSVSWYQQTPGQGLQFLFEYFSETQRNKGNFPGRFSGRQFSNSRSEMNVSTLELGDSALYLCASRAGQGSGTQYFGPGTRLLVL.